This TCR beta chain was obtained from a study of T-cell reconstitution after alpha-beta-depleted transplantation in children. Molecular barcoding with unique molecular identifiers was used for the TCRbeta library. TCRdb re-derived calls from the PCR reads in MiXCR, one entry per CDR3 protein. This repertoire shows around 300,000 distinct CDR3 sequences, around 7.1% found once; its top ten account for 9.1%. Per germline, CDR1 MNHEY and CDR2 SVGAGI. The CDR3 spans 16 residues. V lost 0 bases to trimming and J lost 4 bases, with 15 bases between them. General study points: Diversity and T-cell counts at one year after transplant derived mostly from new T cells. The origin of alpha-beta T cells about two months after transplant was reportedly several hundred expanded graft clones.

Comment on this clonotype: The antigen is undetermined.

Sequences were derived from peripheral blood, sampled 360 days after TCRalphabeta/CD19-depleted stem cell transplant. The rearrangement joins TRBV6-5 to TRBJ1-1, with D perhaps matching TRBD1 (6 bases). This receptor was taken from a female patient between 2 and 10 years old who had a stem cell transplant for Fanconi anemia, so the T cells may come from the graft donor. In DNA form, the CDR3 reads TGTGCCAGCAGTTACTCGAAGACACAGGGAGGCACTGAAGCTTTCTTT. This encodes CASSYSKTQGGTEAFF.